This T cell receptor beta chain was recovered during a study of T cells in Graves' hyperthyroidism and ophthalmopathy. CDR3 length equals 14 residues. The V gene lost 9 bases and the J gene lost 4 bases, with 16 bases spanning the gap. The source material, RNA transcripts, was used to amplify TCR beta CDR3 regions. First-round RT-PCR of the TCR CDR3 relied on the HTBI primer set. Each CDR3 protein gets one entry after TCRdb re-called the multiplex PCR reads with MiXCR. The profile shows under 400,000 distinct CDR3 sequences, about 15% of them singletons. Findings and caveats of the study: With a median lead of approximately 6.4 months before onset, the model predicted ophthalmopathy. A model of 13 V-J features distinguished ophthalmopathy from stable hyperthyroidism. In blood, most of the thyroid clonotypes expanded above 0.001 were also present.

This clonotype was found many times. Its specificity is not known. If no ophthalmopathy progression occurred within 18 months, Graves' hyperthyroidism was stable. The chain employs TRBV12-3 or TRBV12-4 and TRBJ1-5; TRBD1 is a possible D gene (6 bases). The TCR comes from a man aged 30-40 years with Graves' hyperthyroidism. The sample consisted of blood. CDR3 DNA: TGTGCCAGTAGGGGGGGGCGATGGAATCAGCCCCAGCATTTT. Protein product: CASRGGRWNQPQHF.